This paragraph covers one T cell receptor (beta chain) sequence. This entry is derived from a study of T cell repertoires in cytomegalovirus infection. TCRdb redid the calling of the reads with MiXCR, one entry per CDR3 protein. This sample has about 440,000 distinct CDR3 sequences, with approximately 31% found just once. The CDR3 contains 15 residues. Trimming removed 5 bases from V and 4 bases from J, with 17 bases in between. Per the germline V gene, CDR1 is DFQATT and CDR2 is SNEGSKA (reference sequence). The receptor comes from a human donor in good health (CMV status not recorded). Some clones in this sample may be carry-over from other donors' samples. The chain combines TRBV20-1 with TRBJ2-2, with D perhaps given as TRBD1 or TRBD2 (5 bases each). Sample: PBMCs. The CDR3 protein is CSADPVEGITGELFF. In DNA, the CDR3 is TGCAGTGCTGACCCGGTAGAGGGGATCACCGGGGAGCTGTTTTTT.